These T cell receptor beta chains were read from a single sample in a study of shared clonotypes between healthy human individuals. The protocol was immunoSEQ multiplex PCR, while the TCRdb copy is restricted to in-frame clones and leaves out a portion. Here the sample spans about 1.1 million clones, roughly 74% being singletons. Sequenced: memory CD4+ T cells from PBMCs. The receptors here all came from a young man in good health. Some clones in this sample may be carry-over from other donors' samples. The conserved cysteine and the conserved F or W are not part of the CDR3 here. D genes are given only for firm matches.

d_call	v_call	j_call	cdr3_aa
TRBD2	TRBV11-1	TRBJ2-7	ASSLDRGLAAAYEQY
-	TRBV28	TRBJ2-5	ASRRGLQETQY
-	TRBV7-2	TRBJ1-5	ASSLGTGQPQH
TRBD2	TRBV19	TRBJ2-3	ASSIRVAGRTDTQY
-	TRBV2	TRBJ1-2	ASSAVLGQIYGYT
-	TRBV11-2	TRBJ2-3	ASSPEQGTQY
-	TRBV5-1	TRBJ2-7	ASSGRGRAYEQY
-	TRBV7-9	TRBJ2-3	ASSFGPVDTQY
-	TRBV7-2	TRBJ2-1	ASSLVGYNNEQF
-	TRBV28	TRBJ1-2	ASSLGPYGYT
-	TRBV28	TRBJ1-5	ASSFSGRGVSGNQPQH
-	TRBV9	TRBJ2-1	ASSVVAAGYNEQF
-	TRBV7-2	TRBJ1-3	ASSPGSSGNTIY
-	TRBV27	TRBJ1-1	ASSYGRENTEAF
-	TRBV5-1	TRBJ2-1	ASSLGQSVVDEQF
-	TRBV18	TRBJ2-1	ASSPPWNGGNEQF
-	TRBV15	TRBJ1-4	ATSREVASRGEKLF